A single sample gave rise to the 3 T cell receptor beta chains below, sequenced in a study of blood T cell repertoires in COVID-19. Produced via immunoSEQ multiplex PCR; TCRdb's table is partial and in-frame only. The table records about 50,000 clones, about 83% of them present only once. The sequenced sample consisted of peripheral blood. These receptors all come from an older man with active COVID-19.

In this sample, this clone turned up once. This sequence joins TRBV4-2 and TRBJ2-1; 12 positions match TRBD2. The CDR3 covers 16 residues. The germline V gene has CDR1 LGHNA and CDR2 YNFKEQ. V shed 4 bases, J shed 8 bases, and the junction held 9 bases outside the gene matches. The CDR3 spells CASSPRASGGADEQFF. The CDR3 coding sequence is TGTGCCAGCAGCCCCCGGGCTAGCGGGGGGGCCGATGAGCAGTTCTTC.

V usage is TRBV5-6 and J usage is TRBJ1-1; 8 nucleotides align to TRBD1. CDR1 and CDR2 from the germline V gene are SGHDT and YYEEEE. Unmatched junction bases numbered 9, after V lost 4 bases and J lost 7 bases. CDR3 length equals 14 residues. The CDR3 region is CASSQGAGGVEAFF. The CDR3 bases are TGTGCCAGCAGCCAGGGGGCAGGGGGCGTTGAAGCTTTCTTT.

The V and J genes are TRBV5-4 and TRBJ2-7; 7 bases map to TRBD1. The CDR3 has 13 residues. The junction had 3 bases not matched to a gene; V was cut back by 3 bases and J by 3 bases. The V gene's germline CDR1 is SGHNT and CDR2 YYREEE (reference sequence). The CDR3 nucleotides are TGTGCCAGCAGCTCAGGGGGAGACTACGAGCAGTACTTC. It translates to CASSSGGDYEQYF.